This T cell receptor (beta chain) originates from a study of blood T cells in healthy people across ages. Broader study findings: The donors' CMV status was not determined, possibly confounding changes in expanded clonotypes.

This clonotype was seen a few times. Its specificity is not known. A second PCR, run for about 7 to 11 cycles, used a sample-barcoded 5' primer plus a J-beta primer mix. Each CDR3 protein gets one entry after TCRdb re-called the 5' RACE reads with MiXCR. The sample gives roughly 1,000,000 distinct CDR3 sequences, under 30% of which show up once; about 0.69% is in the top ten. The sample was also reused in another study, on T cells of mothers and their children. From that report: About 6 children and their three healthy Caucasian mothers were the donors.

This TCR was sampled from a girl aged 2-9 years in good health. Sequencing was performed on blood.

CDR3 loop: CAIRPDPYNEQFF. The CDR3 nucleotides are TGTGCCATACGGCCGGATCCATACAATGAGCAGTTCTTC. V is TRBV5-5 and J is TRBJ2-1, with D unclear. Trimming took off 9 bases at V and 4 bases at J, with 14 bases between the two ends. Germline lookup yields CDR1 SGHKS and CDR2 YYEKEE (reference sequence). This CDR3 comprises 13 residues.